These 9 T cell receptor beta chains share one sample of origin, sequenced in a study of CD8+CD57+ T cells in acquired aplastic anemia listed by TCRdb under 2018. Sequencing was performed on an Illumina HiSeq 2000. Profiling of TCR beta VDJ combinations and CDR3 sequences used genomic DNA as the template. The raw public data were reprocessed by TCRdb itself: fastp quality trimming at Q25, MiXCR clonotype calling, in-frame beta chains only. For every CDR3 protein sequence, its rows merge into one entry that carries the most common genes and DNA. This sample is represented by 150,000 or so distinct CDR3 sequences; 45% to 55% of them were singletons. Jointly, the top ten make up roughly 29% of the sample. Flow cytometry had shown CD8+CD57+ cell expansion in the patients selected for sequencing. What was sequenced was sorted CD4+, CD8+, or CD8+CD57+ T cells (not recorded which) from PBMCs. These receptors originate from a human donor with aplastic anemia.

The chain carries TRBV7-3 and TRBJ2-7, with D maybe TRBD2 (5 bases). Germline V gene lookup returns CDR1 SGHTA and CDR2 FQGTGA. The CDR3 sequence is 16 residues long. V was trimmed by 8 bases and J by 4 bases, leaving 24 bases between them. The CDR3 DNA reads TGTGCCAGCGGCCCTAAGGTATCGGCGACTAATTACGAGCAGTACTTC. It codes for CASGPKVSATNYEQYF.

This clonotype was picked up many times. This chain connects TRBV5-1 to TRBJ2-1; tentative D call: TRBD2 (5 bases). Germline values: CDR1 SGHRS, CDR2 YFSETQ. With 5 bases removed from V and 9 bases from J, the gap between germline ends came to 18 bases. This CDR3 has 14 residues. CDR3: CASREAAIPLEQFF. The CDR3 region has the DNA TGCGCCAGCAGGGAAGCGGCGATCCCTCTTGAGCAGTTCTTC.

The rearrangement joins TRBV30 to TRBJ1-2; 7 bases fit TRBD1. Trimming removed 5 bases from V and 0 bases from J; junction bases left unmatched: 12. Germline-derived CDR1 and CDR2 are GTSNPN and SVGIG (reference sequence). The CDR3 has 16 amino acids. The chain's CDR3 is CAWCLPTGLANYGYTF. CDR3 sequence (DNA): TGTGCCTGGTGCCTACCGACAGGGTTAGCTAACTATGGCTACACCTTC.

This clonotype was recorded many times. This chain joins TRBV7-9 and TRBJ2-1; D ambiguous. The CDR3 is made up of 12 amino acids. Trimming stripped 6 bases from V and 4 bases from J, with 7 bases between. The V gene's germline CDR1 is SEHNR and CDR2 FQNEAQ (reference sequence). The CDR3 nucleotides read TGTGCCAGCAGGAGAGGTTACAATGAGCAGTTCTTC. Residues: CASRRGYNEQFF.

There are many counts of this clonotype. The rearrangement links TRBV7-3 to TRBJ2-3; 8 bases fit TRBD2. This CDR3 has 15 amino acids. The germline V gene encodes CDR1 SGHTA and CDR2 FQGTGA. V dropped 4 bases and J dropped 0; count of bases not matched to a gene: 3. CDR3 sequence reads: CASSWGTSSTDTQYF. CDR3 bases: TGTGCCAGCAGCTGGGGGACTAGTAGCACAGATACGCAGTATTTT.

The chain employs TRBV25-1 and TRBJ2-1; 7 bases line up with TRBD1. The germline gives CDR1 MGHDK, CDR2 SYGVNS. V gave up 6 bases and J gave up 6 bases; unmatched junction bases: 5. The CDR3 contains 13 residues. The DNA of the CDR3 is TGTGCCAGCAGGAAGACAGGGTCCAATGAGCAGTTCTTC. This gives the protein CASRKTGSNEQFF.

V and J are TRBV25-1 and TRBJ2-5; TRBD2 might be the D (5 bases). CDR1 and CDR2 from the germline V gene are MGHDK and SYGVNS. V lost 5 bases and J lost 0, with 10 bases in between. This CDR3 comprises 14 residues. The CDR3 is CASSSRDYQETQYF. For the CDR3, the DNA is TGTGCCAGCAGTAGCCGGGATTACCAAGAGACCCAGTACTTC.

CDR3 amino acids: CASSDWTSRYGRDTQYF. DNA of the CDR3: TGTGCCAGCAGTGACTGGACTAGCCGATACGGGAGAGATACGCAGTATTTT. V is TRBV25-1 and J is TRBJ2-3; TRBD2 aligns across 8 bases. Germline V gives CDR1 MGHDK, CDR2 SYGVNS. CDR3 length equals 17 residues. Trimming took 3 bases from V and 5 from J; bases not matched to a gene: 13. Full variable domain (rest looked up from reference TRBV25-1 and TRBJ2-3): EADIYQTPRYLVIGTGKKITLECSQTMGHDKMYWYQQDPGMELHLIHYSYGVNSTEKGDLSSESTVSRIRTEHFPLTLESARPSHTSQYLCASSDWTSRYGRDTQYFGPGTRLTVL.

The chain is built from TRBV7-9 and TRBJ2-1; 11 bases line up with TRBD2. In germline, CDR1 is SEHNR, CDR2 FQNEAQ (reference sequence). V was pared by 5 bases and J by 14 bases, with 8 bases of the junction left unmatched. CDR3 size: 13 residues. CDR3 DNA sequence: TGTGCCAGCAGCGGCCGACTAGCGGGACACGAGTTCTTC. Its protein is CASSGRLAGHEFF. Full variable domain (outside the CDR3, taken from reference TRBV7-9 and TRBJ2-1): DTGVSQNPRHKITKRGQNVTFRCDPISEHNRLYWYRQTLGQGPEFLTYFQNEAQLEKSRLLSDRFSAERPKGSFSTLEIQRTEQGDSAMYLCASSGRLAGHEFFGPGTRLTVL.